The rows below give T cell receptor beta chains drawn from one sample of a study of prognosis after radiotherapy for stage I lung cancer. TCRdb re-called the multiplex PCR reads through MiXCR, storing one row per CDR3 protein. Seen here are about 14,000 distinct CDR3 sequences, 25% to 30% observed once, and the top ten hold around an eighth. The input for sequencing was PBMCs, taken before or after stereotactic body radiation therapy (not recorded which). These receptors came from a donor at least 50 years old with non-small cell lung cancer. Each CDR3 is given with its conserved first and last residue. The D gene is left open where the match is weak. Only part of the rows carry a size: once, few, many, or a class if the clone is expanded.

>.|once|TRBJ1-2|TRBV12-3/TRBV12-4
CASSLSGRANYGYTF
TGTGCTAGCAGTTTATCAGGGCGGGCGAACTATGGCTACACCTTC
>TRBD2|many|TRBJ2-1|TRBV14
CASSQDSLAGVRFF
TGTGCCAGCAGCCAAGACTCCCTCGCGGGAGTGCGGTTCTTC
>TRBD1|medium-sized|TRBJ2-2|TRBV12-3/TRBV12-4
CASRSGTENTGELFF
TGTGCCAGCAGATCCGGGACAGAGAACACCGGGGAGCTGTTTTTT
>TRBD1|.|TRBJ2-7|TRBV27
CASSGQGPVSEQYF
TGTGCCAGCAGCGGACAGGGCCCAGTGTCAGAGCAGTACTTC
>.|medium-sized|TRBJ2-1|TRBV5-1
CASSFSGVDEQFF
TGCGCCAGCAGCTTTAGTGGGGTGGATGAGCAGTTCTTC
>.|many|TRBJ2-5|TRBV20-1
CSAGGPAEETQYF
TGCAGTGCTGGGGGACCCGCGGAAGAGACCCAGTACTTC
>TRBD1|many|TRBJ1-4|TRBV5-1
CASSPGQGVDEKLFF
TGCGCCAGCAGCCCAGGACAGGGAGTAGATGAAAAACTGTTTTTT
>TRBD2|few|TRBJ2-7|TRBV12-5
CASLPSSGTSGACEQYF
TGTGCTAGTCTGCCCTCCTCCGGGACTAGCGGGGCCTGCGAGCAGTACTTC
>.|many|TRBJ2-5|TRBV5-1
CASSPGLLAGETQYF
TGCGCCAGCTCTCCCGGGTTGTTAGCAGGAGAGACCCAGTACTTC
>TRBD2|.|TRBJ2-1|TRBV20-1
CSAPAGLGGPGNEQFF
TGCAGTGCTCCCGCGGGACTAGGAGGGCCAGGAAATGAGCAGTTCTTC